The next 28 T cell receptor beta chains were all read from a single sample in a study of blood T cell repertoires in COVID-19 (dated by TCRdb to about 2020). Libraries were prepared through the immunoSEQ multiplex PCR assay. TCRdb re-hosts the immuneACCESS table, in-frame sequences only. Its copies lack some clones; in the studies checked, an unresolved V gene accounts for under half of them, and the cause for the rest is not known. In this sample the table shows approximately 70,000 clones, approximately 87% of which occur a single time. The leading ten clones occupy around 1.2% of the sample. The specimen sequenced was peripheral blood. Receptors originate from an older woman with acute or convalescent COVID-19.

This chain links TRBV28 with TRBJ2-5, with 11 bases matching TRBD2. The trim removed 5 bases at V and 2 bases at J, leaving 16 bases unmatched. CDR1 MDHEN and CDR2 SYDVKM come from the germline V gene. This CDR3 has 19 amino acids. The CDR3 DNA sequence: TGTGCCAGCAGTCAAAAACTAGCGGGGGACCTAGTGGGGCAAGAGACCCAGTACTTC. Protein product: CASSQKLAGDLVGQETQYF.

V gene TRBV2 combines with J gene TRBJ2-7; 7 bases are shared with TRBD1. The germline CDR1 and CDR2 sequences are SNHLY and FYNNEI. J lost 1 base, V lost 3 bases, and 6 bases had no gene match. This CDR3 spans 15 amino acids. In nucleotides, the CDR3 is TGTGCCAGCAGTGAGTCGGCAGGGGGTTCCTACGAGCAGTACGTC. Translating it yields CASSESAGGSYEQYV.

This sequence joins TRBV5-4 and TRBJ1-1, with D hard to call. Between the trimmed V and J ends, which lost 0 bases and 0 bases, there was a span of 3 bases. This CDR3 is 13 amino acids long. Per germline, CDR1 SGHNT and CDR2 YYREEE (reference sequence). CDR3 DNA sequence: TGTGCCAGCAGCTTGGGAGTGAACACTGAAGCTTTCTTT. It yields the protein CASSLGVNTEAFF.

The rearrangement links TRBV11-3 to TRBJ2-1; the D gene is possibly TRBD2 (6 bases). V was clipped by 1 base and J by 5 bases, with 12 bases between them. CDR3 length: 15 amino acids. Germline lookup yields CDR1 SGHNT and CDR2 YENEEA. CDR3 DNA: TGTGCCAGCAGCTTAGGGGGACTTGGAAACAATGAGCAGTTCTTC. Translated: CASSLGGLGNNEQFF.

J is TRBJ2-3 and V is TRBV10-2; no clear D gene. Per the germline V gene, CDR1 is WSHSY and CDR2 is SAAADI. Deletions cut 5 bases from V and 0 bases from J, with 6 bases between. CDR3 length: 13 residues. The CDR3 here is CASSITSTDTQYF. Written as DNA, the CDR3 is TGCGCCAGCAGTATCACTAGCACAGATACGCAGTATTTT.

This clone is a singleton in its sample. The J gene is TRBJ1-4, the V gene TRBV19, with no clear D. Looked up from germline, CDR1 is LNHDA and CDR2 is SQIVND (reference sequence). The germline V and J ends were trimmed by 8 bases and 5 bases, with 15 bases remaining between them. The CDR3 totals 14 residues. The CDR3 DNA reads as TGTGCCAGTGGCTCCGGGGATATCAATGAAAAACTGTTTTTT. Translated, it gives CASGSGDINEKLFF.

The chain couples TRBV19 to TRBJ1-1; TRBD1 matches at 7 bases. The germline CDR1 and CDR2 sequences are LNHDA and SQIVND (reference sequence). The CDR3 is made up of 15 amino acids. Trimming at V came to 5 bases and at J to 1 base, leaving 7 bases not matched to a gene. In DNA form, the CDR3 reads TGTGCCAGTAGTGTCACAGGGGCCCCGAACACTGAAGCTTTCTTT. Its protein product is CASSVTGAPNTEAFF.

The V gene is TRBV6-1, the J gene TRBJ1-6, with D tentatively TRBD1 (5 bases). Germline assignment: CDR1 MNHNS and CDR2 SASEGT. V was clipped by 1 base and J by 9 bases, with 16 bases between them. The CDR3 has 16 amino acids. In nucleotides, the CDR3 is TGTGCCAGCAGTGAAGTCCCGCCAGGGTCGGGTTCACCCCTCCACTTT. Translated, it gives CASSEVPPGSGSPLHF.

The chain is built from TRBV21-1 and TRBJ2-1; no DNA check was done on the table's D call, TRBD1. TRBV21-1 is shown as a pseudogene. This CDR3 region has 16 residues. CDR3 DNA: TGTGCCAGCAGCGAAGCCCCGGGACAGGGGGACAATGAGCAGTTCTTC. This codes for CASSEAPGQGDNEQFF.

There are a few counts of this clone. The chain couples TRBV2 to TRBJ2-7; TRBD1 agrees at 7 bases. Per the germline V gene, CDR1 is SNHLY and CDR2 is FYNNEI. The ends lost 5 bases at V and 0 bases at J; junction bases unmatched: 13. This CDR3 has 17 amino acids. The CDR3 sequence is CASSRDSPTISSYEQYV. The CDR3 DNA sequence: TGTGCCAGCAGTCGGGACAGTCCGACTATTAGCTCCTACGAGCAGTACGTC.

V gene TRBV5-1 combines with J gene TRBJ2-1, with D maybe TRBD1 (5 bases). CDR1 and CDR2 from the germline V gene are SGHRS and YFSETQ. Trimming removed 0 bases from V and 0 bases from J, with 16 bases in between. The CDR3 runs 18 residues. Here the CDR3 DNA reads TGCGCCAGCAGCTTGGAAGGCCAGGGCTTTAGCTCCTACAATGAGCAGTTCTTC. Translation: CASSLEGQGFSSYNEQFF.

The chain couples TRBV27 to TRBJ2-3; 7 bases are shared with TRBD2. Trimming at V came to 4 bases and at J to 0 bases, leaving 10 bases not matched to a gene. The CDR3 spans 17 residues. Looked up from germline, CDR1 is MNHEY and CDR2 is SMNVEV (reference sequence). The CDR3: CASSSPRWGGSTDTQYF. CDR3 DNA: TGTGCCAGCAGTTCCCCCCGTTGGGGGGGGAGCACAGATACGCAGTATTTT.

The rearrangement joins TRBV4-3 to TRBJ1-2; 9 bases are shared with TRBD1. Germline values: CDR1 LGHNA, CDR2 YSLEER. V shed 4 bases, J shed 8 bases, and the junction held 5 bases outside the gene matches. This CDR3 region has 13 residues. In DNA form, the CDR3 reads TGCGCCAGCAGCCGAACCACAGGGGGCGGCTACACCTTC. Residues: CASSRTTGGGYTF.

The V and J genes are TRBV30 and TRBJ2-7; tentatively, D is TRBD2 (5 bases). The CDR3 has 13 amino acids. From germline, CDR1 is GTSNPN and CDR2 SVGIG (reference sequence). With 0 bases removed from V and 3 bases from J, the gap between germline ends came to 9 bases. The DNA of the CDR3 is TGTGCCTGGAGTGTTGGACGGGACTACGAGCAGTACGTC. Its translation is CAWSVGRDYEQYV.

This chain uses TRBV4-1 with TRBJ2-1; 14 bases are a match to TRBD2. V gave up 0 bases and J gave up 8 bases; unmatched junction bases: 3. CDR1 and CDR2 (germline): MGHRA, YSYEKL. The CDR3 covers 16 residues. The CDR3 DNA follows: TGCGCCAGCAGCCAAGAAGGGACTAGCGGGAGATATGAGCAGTTCTTC. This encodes CASSQEGTSGRYEQFF.

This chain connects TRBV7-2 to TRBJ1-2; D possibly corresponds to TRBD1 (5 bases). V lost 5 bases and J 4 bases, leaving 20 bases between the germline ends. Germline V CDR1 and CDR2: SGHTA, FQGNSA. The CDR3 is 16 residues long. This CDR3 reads CASSKSLGLQFYGYTF. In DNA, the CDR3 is TGTGCCAGCAGCAAGTCACTGGGACTCCAATTCTATGGCTACACCTTC.

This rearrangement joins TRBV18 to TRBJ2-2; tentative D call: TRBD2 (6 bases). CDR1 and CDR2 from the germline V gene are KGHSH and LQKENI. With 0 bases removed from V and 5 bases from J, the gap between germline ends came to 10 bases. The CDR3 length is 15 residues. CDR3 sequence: CASSPPAAGTGELFF. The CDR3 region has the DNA TGTGCCAGCTCACCACCGGCCGCGGGGACCGGGGAGCTGTTTTTT. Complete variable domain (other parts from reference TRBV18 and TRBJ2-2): NAGVMQNPRHLVRRRGQEARLRCSPMKGHSHVYWYRQLPEEGLKFMVYLQKENIIDESGMPKERFSAEFPKEGPSILRIQQVVRGDSAAYFCASSPPAAGTGELFFGEGSRLTVL.

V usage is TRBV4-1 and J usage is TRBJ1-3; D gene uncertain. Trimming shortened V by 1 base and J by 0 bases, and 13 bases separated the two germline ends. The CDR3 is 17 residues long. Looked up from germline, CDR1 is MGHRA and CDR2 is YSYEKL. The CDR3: CASSQGNSPSSGNTIYF. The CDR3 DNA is TGCGCCAGCAGCCAAGGTAACAGCCCGAGCTCTGGAAACACCATATATTTT.

The DNA of the CDR3 is TGTGCCAGCAGTCCCCATCCCGGGCAGGGGATTTCCTACGAGCAGTACGTC. Encoded protein: CASSPHPGQGISYEQYV. V gene TRBV6-2 or TRBV6-3 combines with J gene TRBJ2-7; D is perhaps TRBD1 (6 bases). The CDR3 length is 17 residues. V lost 5 bases, J lost 1 base, and 21 bases lay in between. Per the germline V gene, CDR1 is MNHEY and CDR2 is SVGEGT.

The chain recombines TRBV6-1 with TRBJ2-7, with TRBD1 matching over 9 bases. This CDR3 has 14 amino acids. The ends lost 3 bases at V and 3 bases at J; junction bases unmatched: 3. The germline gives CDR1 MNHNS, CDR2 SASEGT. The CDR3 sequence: CASSEGQGVYEQYV. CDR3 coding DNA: TGTGCCAGCAGTGAGGGACAGGGCGTCTACGAGCAGTACGTC.

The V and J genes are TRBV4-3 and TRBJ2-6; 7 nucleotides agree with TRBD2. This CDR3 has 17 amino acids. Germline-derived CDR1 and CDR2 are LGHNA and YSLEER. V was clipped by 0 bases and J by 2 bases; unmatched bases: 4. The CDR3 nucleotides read TGCGCCAGCAGCCAAGAGACTAGCTCAACTGGGGCCAACGTCCTGACTTTC. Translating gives CASSQETSSTGANVLTF.

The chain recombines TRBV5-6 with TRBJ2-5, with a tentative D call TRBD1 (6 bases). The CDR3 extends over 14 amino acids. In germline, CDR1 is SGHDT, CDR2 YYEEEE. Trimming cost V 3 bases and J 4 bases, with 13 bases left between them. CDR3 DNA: TGTGCCAGCAGCTCGCAACAGGGATCAGAGACCCAGTACTTC. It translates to CASSSQQGSETQYF.

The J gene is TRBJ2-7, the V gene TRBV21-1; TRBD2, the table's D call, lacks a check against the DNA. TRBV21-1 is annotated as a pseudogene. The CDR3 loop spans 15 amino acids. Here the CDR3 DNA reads TGTGCCAGCAGCAAAGGTTGCGGAATCTCCTACGAGCAGTACGTC. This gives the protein CASSKGCGISYEQYV.

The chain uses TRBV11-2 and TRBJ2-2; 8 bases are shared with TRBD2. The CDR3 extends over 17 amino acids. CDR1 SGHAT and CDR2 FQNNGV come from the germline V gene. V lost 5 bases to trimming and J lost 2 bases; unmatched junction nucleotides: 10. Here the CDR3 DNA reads TGTGCCAGCAGCATGGCGTGGCGGGGGGACAACACCGGGGAGCTGTTTTTT. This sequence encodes CASSMAWRGDNTGELFF.

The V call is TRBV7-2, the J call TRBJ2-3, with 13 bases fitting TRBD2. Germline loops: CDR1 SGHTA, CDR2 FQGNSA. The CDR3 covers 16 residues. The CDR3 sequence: CAEALGGLAGPDTQYF. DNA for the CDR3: TGTGCAGAGGCATTGGGGGGACTAGCGGGACCAGATACGCAGTATTTT.

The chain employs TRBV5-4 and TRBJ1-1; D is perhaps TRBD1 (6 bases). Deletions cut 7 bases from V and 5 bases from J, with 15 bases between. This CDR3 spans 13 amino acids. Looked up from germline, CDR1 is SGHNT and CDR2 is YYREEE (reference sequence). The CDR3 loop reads CASESTGGTEAFF. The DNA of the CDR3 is TGTGCCAGCGAATCGACAGGAGGTACTGAAGCTTTCTTT.

CDR3 in amino acids: CASSKPGQPNTGELFF. The CDR3 region has the DNA TGTGCCAGCAGCAAGCCGGGACAGCCGAACACCGGGGAGCTGTTTTTT. The J gene is TRBJ2-2, the V gene TRBV7-2, with 7 bases lining up with TRBD1. Germline CDR1 SGHTA, CDR2 FQGNSA. This CDR3 contains 16 residues. Trimming took 5 bases from V and 0 from J; bases not matched to a gene: 6.

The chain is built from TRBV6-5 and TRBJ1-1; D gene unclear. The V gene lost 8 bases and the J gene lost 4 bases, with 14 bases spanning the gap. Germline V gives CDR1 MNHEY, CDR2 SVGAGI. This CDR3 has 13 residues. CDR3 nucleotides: TGTGCCAGCGGTACCAAGCCCGGCACTGAAGCTTTCTTT. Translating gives CASGTKPGTEAFF.